The 15 T cell receptor beta chains in this list originate from one sample, sequenced in a study of blood T cell repertoires in COVID-19. Clones were read by immunoSEQ multiplex PCR, and TCRdb kept only the in-frame ones, dropping some. The sample lists tens of thousands of clones; around nine tenths were seen once. The sample was peripheral blood. These receptors were collected from a human donor with active COVID-19. The donor label of this sample is uncertain.

The V and J genes are TRBV7-9 and TRBJ2-7; 7 bases fit TRBD1. This CDR3 contains 14 residues. After removal of 5 bases from V and 3 bases from J, the junction contained 7 bases not matched to a gene. The V gene's germline CDR1 is SEHNR and CDR2 FQNEAQ (reference sequence). The CDR3 protein is CASSPGTAIYEQYF. The CDR3 nucleotides are TGTGCCAGCAGCCCCGGGACAGCGATCTACGAGCAGTACTTC.

The chain employs TRBV5-4 and TRBJ2-5, with no clear D. The CDR3 sequence is 14 residues long. Looked up from germline, CDR1 is SGHNT and CDR2 is YYREEE (reference sequence). Trimming shortened V by 0 bases and J by 0 bases, and 6 bases separated the two germline ends. The chain's CDR3 is CASSLGDNQETQYF. Written as DNA, the CDR3 is TGTGCCAGCAGCTTGGGAGACAACCAAGAGACCCAGTACTTC.

The chain joins TRBV5-1 to TRBJ2-1; TRBD1 matches 10 bases. V lost 4 bases, J lost 10 bases, and 8 bases stayed unmatched. The CDR3 extends over 14 amino acids. Germline CDR1 and CDR2: SGHRS and YFSETQ. The CDR3 here is CASSPADRGREQFF. In DNA, the CDR3 is TGCGCCAGCAGCCCAGCCGACAGGGGGCGGGAGCAGTTCTTC.

The gene calls are TRBV4-3 and TRBJ2-7; unclear D gene. The CDR3 totals 15 residues. The germline CDR1 and CDR2 sequences are LGHNA and YSLEER. The germline V and J ends were trimmed by 0 bases and 3 bases, with 12 bases remaining between them. DNA for the CDR3: TGCGCCAGCAGCCAAGATCCGTCCCCTGTCTACGAGCAGTACTTC. Translated: CASSQDPSPVYEQYF.

The chain is built from TRBV12-3 or TRBV12-4 and TRBJ1-1; D remains unclear. Trimming pared 1 base from V and 12 bases from J, leaving 9 bases between. This CDR3 comprises 11 residues. The CDR3 region is CASSLDLATFF. CDR3 coding DNA: TGTGCCAGCAGTTTAGATCTCGCGACTTTCTTT.

The chain links TRBV24-1 to TRBJ2-5; tentative D call: TRBD2 (6 bases). The CDR3 covers 14 residues. CDR1 and CDR2 from the germline V gene are KGHDR and SFDVKD. The ends were cut back, 9 bases at V and 5 bases at J, with 18 bases in the middle. CDR3 protein: CATGRPGVGETQYF. The CDR3 DNA follows: TGTGCCACCGGACGCCCGGGAGTAGGGGAGACCCAGTACTTC.

The rearrangement uses TRBV19 and TRBJ1-3; D is undetermined. CDR3 length: 11 amino acids. With 10 bases removed from V and 4 bases from J, the gap between germline ends came to 8 bases. The V gene's germline CDR1 is LNHDA and CDR2 SQIVND (reference sequence). The CDR3 here is CATLRGNTIYF. The CDR3 DNA reads TGTGCCACCCTGAGGGGAAACACCATATATTTT.

This chain connects TRBV3-1 (or the pseudogene TRBV3-2) to TRBJ2-7; the match to TRBD2 covers 9 bases. CDR1 and CDR2 (germline): LGHDT, YNNKEL (reference sequence). This CDR3 comprises 16 residues. J lost 1 base, V lost 0 bases, and 4 bases had no gene match. CDR3 bases: TGTGCCAGCAGCCAAGACCCGCGGGGGGGTTCCTACGAGCAGTACTTC. Amino acids: CASSQDPRGGSYEQYF.

The chain carries TRBV4-1 and TRBJ2-5; possible D gene TRBD2, 6 bases. In germline, CDR1 is MGHRA, CDR2 YSYEKL. The CDR3 has 18 amino acids. V lost 5 bases, J lost 9 bases, and 31 bases lay in between. The CDR3 nucleotides read TGCGCCAGCAGCGAGGGACCGGGACTCCGATATTTGAAGGCGGCCCAGTACTTC. Its protein product is CASSEGPGLRYLKAAQYF.

The chain carries TRBV9 and TRBJ1-2; no definite D call. V shed 0 bases and J shed 0 bases, with 9 bases lying between them. The CDR3 is made up of 15 amino acids. The germline gives CDR1 SGDLS, CDR2 YYNGEE. DNA for the CDR3: TGTGCCAGCAGCGTAGTGGCCAGTTCTAACTATGGCTACACCTTC. It encodes CASSVVASSNYGYTF.

The gene calls are TRBV19 and TRBJ2-1; 7 bases line up with TRBD2. Trimming at V came to 4 bases and at J to 6 bases, leaving 9 bases not matched to a gene. Germline CDR1 LNHDA, CDR2 SQIVND (reference sequence). The CDR3 is 15 amino acids. The CDR3 protein is CASSNPRGGGNEQFF. CDR3 nucleotides: TGTGCCAGTAGTAACCCCCGTGGGGGGGGCAATGAGCAGTTCTTC.

The chain is built from TRBV5-1 and TRBJ1-4; 7 nucleotides agree with TRBD1. Germline lookup yields CDR1 SGHRS and CDR2 YFSETQ. V shed 0 bases, J shed 4 bases, and the junction held 6 bases outside the gene matches. The CDR3 length is 16 residues. CDR3 nucleotides: TGCGCCAGCAGCTTGGGGTTCGACAGGGTTAATGAAAAACTGTTTTTT. This gives the protein CASSLGFDRVNEKLFF.

The chain uses TRBV5-1 and TRBJ1-2, with D tentatively TRBD1 (6 bases). This CDR3 has 13 residues. Trimming took 1 base from V and 8 from J, leaving 12 bases between them. Germline CDR1 SGHRS, CDR2 YFSETQ. The DNA of the CDR3 is TGCGCCAGCAGCTTGACAGGGAAAGACGGCTACACCTTC. Encoded protein: CASSLTGKDGYTF.

The rearrangement links TRBV18 to TRBJ2-3; 8 nucleotides align to TRBD1. Germline CDR1 is KGHSH and CDR2 is LQKENI. Trimming at V came to 3 bases and at J to 4 bases, leaving 9 bases not matched to a gene. CDR3 length equals 16 residues. The CDR3 protein is CASSPLGQGYADTQYF. Written as DNA, the CDR3 is TGTGCCAGCTCACCCCTAGGACAGGGCTATGCAGATACGCAGTATTTT.

This clone was seen only a few times. CDR3: CASRKDRGQYF. The DNA for the CDR3 is TGTGCCAGCAGGAAGGACAGGGGGCAGTATTTT. The V call is TRBV12-3 or TRBV12-4, the J call TRBJ2-3; 9 bases match TRBD1. Losses at the gene ends were 6 bases for V and 11 bases for J; bases not matched to a gene: 3. CDR3 size: 11 residues.